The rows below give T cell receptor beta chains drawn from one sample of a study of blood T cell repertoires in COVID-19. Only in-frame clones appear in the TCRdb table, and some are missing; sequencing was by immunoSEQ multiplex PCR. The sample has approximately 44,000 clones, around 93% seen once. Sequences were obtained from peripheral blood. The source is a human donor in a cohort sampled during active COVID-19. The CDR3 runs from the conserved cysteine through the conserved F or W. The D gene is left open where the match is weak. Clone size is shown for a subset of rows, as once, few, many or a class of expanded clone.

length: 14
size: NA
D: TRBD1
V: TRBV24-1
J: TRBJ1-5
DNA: TGTGCCACCAGTGATGCAGGGGGCGGTCAGCCCCAGCATTTT
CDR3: CATSDAGGGQPQHF

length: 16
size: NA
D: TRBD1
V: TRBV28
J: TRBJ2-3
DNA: TGTGCCAGCAGGGACTGGACAGGGAAAGGGACAGATACGCAGTATTTT
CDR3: CASRDWTGKGTDTQYF

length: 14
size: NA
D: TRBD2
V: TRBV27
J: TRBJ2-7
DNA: TGTGCCAGCAGTTTCACTAGCGGGGGGTACGAGCAGTACTTC
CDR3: CASSFTSGGYEQYF

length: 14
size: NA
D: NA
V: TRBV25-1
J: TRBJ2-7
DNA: TGTGCCAGCAGTGGTTGGACTGCCGAGGTTTTGCAGTACTTC
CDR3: CASSGWTAEVLQYF

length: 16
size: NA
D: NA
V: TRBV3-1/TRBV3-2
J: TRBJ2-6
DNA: TGTGCCAGCAGCCAAGTCTACTTAGCTGGGGCCAACGTCCTGACTTTC
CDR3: CASSQVYLAGANVLTF

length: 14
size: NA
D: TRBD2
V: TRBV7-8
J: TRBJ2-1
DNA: TGTGCCAGCAGCTTAGAGCGGGGGGGCCTTGAGCAGTTCTTC
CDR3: CASSLERGGLEQFF

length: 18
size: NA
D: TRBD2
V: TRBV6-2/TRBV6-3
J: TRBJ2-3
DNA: TGTGCCAGCAGTACCCCCGAGGAGCGGGGGCCCAGCACAGATACGCAGTATTTT
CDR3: CASSTPEERGPSTDTQYF

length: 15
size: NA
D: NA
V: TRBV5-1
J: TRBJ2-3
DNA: TGCGCCAGCAGACCGCAGGTGATAAGCACAGATACGCAGTATTTT
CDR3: CASRPQVISTDTQYF

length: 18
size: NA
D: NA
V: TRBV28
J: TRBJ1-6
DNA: TGTGCCAGCAGTTTTAGTCAGGGATTAGGCTCCTATAATTCACCCCTCCACTTT
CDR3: CASSFSQGLGSYNSPLHF

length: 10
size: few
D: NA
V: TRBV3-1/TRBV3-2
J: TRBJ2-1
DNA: TGTGCCAGCAGCCAAGTCGGGCAGTTCTTC
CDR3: CASSQVGQFF

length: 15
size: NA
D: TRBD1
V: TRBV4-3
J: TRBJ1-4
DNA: TGCGCCAGCAGCCAAGGAGGGGGCCTCGGTGAAAAACTGTTTTTT
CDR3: CASSQGGGLGEKLFF

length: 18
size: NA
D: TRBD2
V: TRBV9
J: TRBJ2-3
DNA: TGTGCCAGCAGCGTAGGTGCTAGCGGGCTCCGAGGCACAGATACGCAGTATTTT
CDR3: CASSVGASGLRGTDTQYF

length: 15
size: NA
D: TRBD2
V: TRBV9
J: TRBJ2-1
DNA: TGTGCCAGCAGCGGCCCCATAGCGGGGGTGGATGAGCAGTTCTTC
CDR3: CASSGPIAGVDEQFF

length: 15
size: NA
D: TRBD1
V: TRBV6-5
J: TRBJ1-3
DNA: TGTGCCACCATGCGACAGGGGAGCTCTGGAAACACCATATATTTT
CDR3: CATMRQGSSGNTIYF

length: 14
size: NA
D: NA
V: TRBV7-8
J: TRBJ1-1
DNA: TGTGCCAGCAGCCTGAGAGATGGGAACACTGAAGCTTTCTTT
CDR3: CASSLRDGNTEAFF

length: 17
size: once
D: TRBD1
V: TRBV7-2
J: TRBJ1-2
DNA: TGTGCCAGCAGCCAAAAGGGGTGGGGGACAGGGGATAATAGCTACACCTTC
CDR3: CASSQKGWGTGDNSYTF

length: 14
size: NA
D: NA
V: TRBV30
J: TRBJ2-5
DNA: TGTGCCTGGAAGGGGTACTCTTCGCCGGGGACCCAGTACTTC
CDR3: CAWKGYSSPGTQYF

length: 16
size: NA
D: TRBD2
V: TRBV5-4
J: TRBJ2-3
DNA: TGTGCCAGCAGCCCGTCGACTAGCGGGGGTTTAGGTACGCAGTATTTT
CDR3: CASSPSTSGGLGTQYF

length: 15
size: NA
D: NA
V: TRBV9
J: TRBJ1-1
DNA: TGTGCCAGCAGCGTAGCGGGAGGACCGAACACTGAAGCTTTCTTT
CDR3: CASSVAGGPNTEAFF

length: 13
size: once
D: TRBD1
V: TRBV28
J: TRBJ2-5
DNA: TGTGCCAGCAGTCGACAGGGAGCAGAGACCCAGTACTTC
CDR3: CASSRQGAETQYF

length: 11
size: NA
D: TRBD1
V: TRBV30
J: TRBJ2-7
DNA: TGTGCCTGGGACAGGGGCAACGAGCAGTACTTC
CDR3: CAWDRGNEQYF

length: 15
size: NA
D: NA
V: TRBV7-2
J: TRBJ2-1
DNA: TGTGCCAGCAGCCAAGTAGGGAGCTCCTACAATGAGCAGTTCTTC
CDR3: CASSQVGSSYNEQFF

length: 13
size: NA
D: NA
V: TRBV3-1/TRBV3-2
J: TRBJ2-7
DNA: TGTGCCAGCAGCCATGGCACCAAAGACGAGCAGTACTTC
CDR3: CASSHGTKDEQYF

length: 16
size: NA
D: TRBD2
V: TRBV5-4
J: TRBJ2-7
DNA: TGTGCCAGCAGCTCCGGACTAGCCGGAGTAGGATACGAGCAGTACTTC
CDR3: CASSSGLAGVGYEQYF

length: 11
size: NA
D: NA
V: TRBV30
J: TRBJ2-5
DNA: TGTGCCTGGAGCGCCGGGGCTAGCGAGTACTTC
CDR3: CAWSAGASEYF

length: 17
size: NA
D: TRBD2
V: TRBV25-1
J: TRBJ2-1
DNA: TGTGCCAGCAGTGCTTATGCGGGAGTGGGGCCTCACAATGAGCAGTTCTTC
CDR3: CASSAYAGVGPHNEQFF

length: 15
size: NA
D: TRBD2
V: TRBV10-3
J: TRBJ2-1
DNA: TGTGCCATCAGCTCCCATAGCGGGAGAAGGAATGAGCAGTTCTTC
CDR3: CAISSHSGRRNEQFF

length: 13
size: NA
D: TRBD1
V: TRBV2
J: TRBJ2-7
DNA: TGTGCCAGCAGTGAGGACAGGGGTTACGAGCAGTACTTC
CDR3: CASSEDRGYEQYF

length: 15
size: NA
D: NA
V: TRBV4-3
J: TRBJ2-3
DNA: TGCGCCAGCAGCCAAGAGGGCGCGCGGGCAGATACGCAGTATTTT
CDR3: CASSQEGARADTQYF

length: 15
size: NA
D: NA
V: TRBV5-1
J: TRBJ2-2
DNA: TGCGCCAGCAGCTTAGGGGCAGCGAACACCGGGGAGCTGTTTTTT
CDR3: CASSLGAANTGELFF